These 17 T cell receptor beta chains were all obtained from the same sample, sequenced in a study of Ad26.COV2.S vaccination and SARS-CoV-2 variants. The data were produced by immunoSEQ multiplex PCR, yet TCRdb's version contains in-frame clones alone and is incomplete. The sample yields approximately 350,000 clones, about 83% seen once. Treatment given: some 19 received Ad26.COV2.S at low or high dose, single or two shots; a few received placebo; per-sample allocation not given. Samples came from day 63 after the first vaccine or placebo injection. The specimen comprised peripheral blood, sampled in a trial of Ad26.COV2.S vaccine versus placebo. The receptor source for this set is a person aged 18-65 years who received the Ad26.COV2.S COVID-19 vaccine or a placebo.

The J gene is TRBJ2-3, the V gene TRBV24-1; no definite D call. Germline CDR1 reads KGHDR; CDR2 reads SFDVKD. This CDR3 has 13 residues. V was cut by 7 bases and J by 2 bases, with 9 bases left in between. CDR3 DNA sequence: TGTGCCACCAGCGAAGGCCTCACAGATACGCAGTATTTT. Its translation: CATSEGLTDTQYF.

Concerning this clone: The sample carries other DNA sequences with the same CDR3. The CDR3: CASSSGAEAFF. DNA for the CDR3: TGTGCCAGCAGCTCGGGGGCAGAAGCTTTCTTT. The V call is TRBV7-3, the J call TRBJ1-1, with D possibly being TRBD1 (6 bases). The ends were cut back, 4 bases at V and 8 bases at J, with 8 bases in the middle. Germline V CDR1 and CDR2: SGHTA, FQGTGA. This CDR3 has 11 amino acids.

This chain connects TRBV11-2 to TRBJ2-1; TRBD1 might be the D (5 bases). Germline CDR1 reads SGHAT; CDR2 reads FQNNGV. The CDR3 loop spans 15 amino acids. V was shortened by 2 bases and J by 0 bases, with 8 bases between the two germline ends. In DNA, the CDR3 is TGTGCCAGCAGCTTAAGGGGTTTCTCCTACAATGAGCAGTTCTTC. It encodes CASSLRGFSYNEQFF.

This rearrangement joins TRBV4-1 to TRBJ1-2; D gene uncertain. The CDR3 is 13 residues long. Deletions cut 5 bases from V and 10 bases from J, with 17 bases between. Germline loops: CDR1 MGHRA, CDR2 YSYEKL. CDR3 residues: CASSTRTSWDYTF. CDR3 coding DNA: TGCGCCAGCAGCACCCGGACTAGTTGGGACTACACCTTC.

The rearrangement joins TRBV15 to TRBJ1-4; D unresolved. The CDR3 loop spans 15 amino acids. Germline assignment: CDR1 LNHNV and CDR2 YYDKDF (reference sequence). The germline V and J ends were trimmed by 0 bases and 7 bases, with 12 bases remaining between them. CDR3 region: CATSRDGSRGEKLFF. The CDR3 DNA sequence: TGTGCCACCAGCAGAGATGGTTCCCGGGGTGAAAAACTGTTTTTT.

J is TRBJ1-3 and V is TRBV6-2 or TRBV6-3; D is perhaps TRBD1 (6 bases). The V end lost 4 bases, the J end lost 1 base, and 11 bases lay between the germline ends. Germline loops: CDR1 MNHEY, CDR2 SVGEGT. CDR3 length equals 15 residues. Here the CDR3 reads CASSFTTGSGNTIYF. The CDR3 DNA reads TGTGCCAGCAGTTTTACGACAGGATCTGGAAACACCATATATTTT.

This rearrangement joins TRBV6-6 to TRBJ1-5; 9 bases line up with TRBD1. This CDR3 has 18 amino acids. The germline V gene encodes CDR1 MNHNY and CDR2 SVGAGI (reference sequence). V dropped 5 bases and J dropped 2; count of bases not matched to a gene: 13. CDR3: CASSRPGTGTGGNQPQHF. DNA of the CDR3: TGTGCCAGCAGTCGTCCCGGGACAGGGACCGGGGGCAATCAGCCCCAGCATTTT.

The V gene is TRBV5-1, the J gene TRBJ1-2, with 9 bases fitting TRBD1. Germline CDR1 reads SGHRS; CDR2 reads YFSETQ. The CDR3 is made up of 15 amino acids. The J segment lost 7 bases and the V segment lost 4 bases, leaving 11 bases of the junction unmatched. CDR3: CASSPGTGNSGGYTF. CDR3 nucleotide sequence: TGCGCCAGCAGCCCAGGGACAGGGAATAGTGGTGGCTACACCTTC.

The chain has TRBV19 and TRBJ1-1, with 8 bases matching TRBD1. This CDR3 comprises 14 residues. The trim removed 5 bases at V and 7 bases at J, leaving 9 bases unmatched. Germline V CDR1 and CDR2: LNHDA, SQIVND (reference sequence). In nucleotides, the CDR3 is TGTGCCAGTAGTCCCGGGACAGGTCTGCTTGAAGCTTTCTTT. Amino acids: CASSPGTGLLEAFF.

The chain recombines TRBV12-5 with TRBJ2-1; D is uncertain. The CDR3 length is 13 residues. Germline loops: CDR1 LGHNT, CDR2 FRNRAP. Deletions cut 1 base from V and 7 bases from J, with 8 bases between. As DNA, the CDR3 is TGTGCTAGTGGTTTGGGGATGGGGAATGAGCAGTTCTTC. Its protein product is CASGLGMGNEQFF.

V is TRBV7-9 and J is TRBJ1-1, with D perhaps matching TRBD1 (5 bases). The V and J ends lost 5 bases and 11 bases respectively, with 12 bases between them. CDR1 SEHNR and CDR2 FQNEAQ come from the germline V gene (reference sequence). The CDR3 is 11 residues long. The CDR3 protein is CASSPLGGAFF. DNA for the CDR3: TGTGCCAGCAGCCCCCTTGGGGGGGCTTTCTTT.

This chain connects TRBV2 to TRBJ1-2; the D is unclear. With 3 bases removed from V and 8 bases from J, the gap between germline ends came to 13 bases. The CDR3 has 13 amino acids. Germline V gene data show CDR1 as SNHLY and CDR2 as FYNNEI. The CDR3 DNA sequence: TGTGCCAGCAGTGACTCACCCCGAGGGGGCTACACCTTC. Translation gives CASSDSPRGGYTF.

The chain combines TRBV30 with TRBJ1-6; D ambiguous. Deletions cut 0 bases from V and 7 bases from J, with 10 bases between. In germline, CDR1 is GTSNPN, CDR2 SVGIG (reference sequence). The CDR3 covers 14 residues. The CDR3 DNA sequence: TGTGCCTGGAGTGTATCTGGAGTCAATTCACCCCTCCACTTT. This translates into CAWSVSGVNSPLHF.

The rearrangement uses TRBV7-8 and TRBJ1-1; maybe TRBD1 (5 bases). CDR3 length equals 14 residues. V shed 6 bases and J shed 1 base, with 12 bases lying between them. Germline lookup yields CDR1 SGHVS and CDR2 FQNEAQ. CDR3 loop: CASSLKGRNTEAFF. The CDR3 coding sequence is TGTGCCAGCAGTTTGAAGGGGCGGAACACTGAAGCTTTCTTT. The whole variable domain, filled in from reference TRBV7-8 and TRBJ1-1, reads GAGVSQSPRYKVAKRGQDVALRCDPISGHVSLFWYQQALGQGPEFLTYFQNEAQLDKSGLPSDRFFAERPEGSVSTLKIQRTQQEDSAVYLCASSLKGRNTEAFFGQGTRLTVV.

The rearrangement joins TRBV28 to TRBJ2-3; 8 bases map to TRBD1. The CDR3 is 16 residues long. Germline CDR1 reads MDHEN; CDR2 reads SYDVKM. Unmatched junction bases numbered 10, after V lost 6 bases and J lost 2 bases. CDR3 loop: CASRAFTGGSTDTQYF. The CDR3 nucleotides are TGTGCCAGCAGGGCCTTTACAGGGGGTTCCACAGATACGCAGTATTTT. Variable domain in full (rest from reference TRBV28 and TRBJ2-3): DVKVTQSSRYLVKRTGEKVFLECVQDMDHENMFWYRQDPGLGLRLIYFSYDVKMKEKGDIPEGYSVSREKKERFSLILESASTNQTSMYLCASRAFTGGSTDTQYFGPGTRLTVL.

The rearrangement links TRBV5-5 to TRBJ2-7, with D perhaps matching TRBD1 (6 bases). Trimming removed 4 bases at V and 3 bases at J, with 17 bases between. CDR1 and CDR2 (germline): SGHKS, YYEKEE (reference sequence). The CDR3 is 15 amino acids. Here the CDR3 reads CASSPYPDSFYEQYF. The CDR3 DNA reads as TGTGCCAGCAGCCCCTATCCGGACAGCTTCTACGAGCAGTACTTC.

This clone was seen just once. This chain connects TRBV7-8 to TRBJ2-7; maybe TRBD1 (7 bases). The CDR3 spans 15 residues. Trimming took 1 base from V and 2 from J, leaving 12 bases between them. Germline V gene data show CDR1 as SGHVS and CDR2 as FQNEAQ. In nucleotides, the CDR3 is TGTGCCAGCAGCTTAGGGAGGGGGCTTCCCTACGAGCAGTACTTC. This translates into CASSLGRGLPYEQYF.